The TCR beta chain under discussion was sequenced for a study of blood T cell repertoires in COVID-19. Study information: Sample material is recorded as cDNA or gDNA derived from T cells, B-cell-depleted T cells, or PBMCs.

Profiled with immunoSEQ multiplex PCR; TCRdb holds only in-frame clones, not every one. This sample has over 350,000 clones, with just under 90% found just once. There are 14 residues in the CDR3. V lost 1 base, J lost 5 bases, and 11 bases lay in between. The germline V gene has CDR1 MNHNS and CDR2 SASEGT. This clone was found a few times. Everyone who took part was roughly 18 to 89 years old, and they came from about two dozen US areas. Before being deemed recovered, Cohort 3 donors had two negative PCRs, clearance, or symptom resolution. This TCR was sampled from a woman aged 45-65 years who had recovered from COVID-19. The rearrangement links TRBV6-1 to TRBJ1-1; weak D call: TRBD1 (5 bases). The material sequenced was PBMCs or T cells enriched from blood (not recorded which). The CDR3 DNA sequence: TGTGCCAGCAGTGAAGGGGCAGGGACTACTGAAGCTTTCTTT. This gives the protein CASSEGAGTTEAFF.